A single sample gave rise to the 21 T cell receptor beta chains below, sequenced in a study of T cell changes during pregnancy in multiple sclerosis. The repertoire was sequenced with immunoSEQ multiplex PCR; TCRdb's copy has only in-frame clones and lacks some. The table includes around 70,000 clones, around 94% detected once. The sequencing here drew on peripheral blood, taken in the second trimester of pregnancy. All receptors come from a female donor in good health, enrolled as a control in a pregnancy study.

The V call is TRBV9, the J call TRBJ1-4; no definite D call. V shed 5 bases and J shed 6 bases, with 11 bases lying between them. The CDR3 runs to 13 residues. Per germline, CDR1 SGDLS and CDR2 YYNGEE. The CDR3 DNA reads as TGTGCCAGCAGTCTAACTCAAGATGAAAAACTGTTTTTT. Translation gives CASSLTQDEKLFF.

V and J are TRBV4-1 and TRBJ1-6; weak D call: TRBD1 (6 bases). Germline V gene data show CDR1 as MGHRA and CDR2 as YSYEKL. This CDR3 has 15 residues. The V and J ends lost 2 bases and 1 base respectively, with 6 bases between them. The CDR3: CASSQQGSYNSPLHF. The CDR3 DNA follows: TGCGCCAGCAGCCAACAGGGGTCCTATAATTCACCCCTCCACTTT.

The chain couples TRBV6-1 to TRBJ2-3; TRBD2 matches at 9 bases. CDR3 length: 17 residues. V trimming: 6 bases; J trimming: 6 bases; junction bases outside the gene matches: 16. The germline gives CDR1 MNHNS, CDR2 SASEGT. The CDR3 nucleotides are TGTGCCAGCAGGGAAATAGCGGGGGCCTCGAAGTTGGATACGCAGTATTTT. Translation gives CASREIAGASKLDTQYF.

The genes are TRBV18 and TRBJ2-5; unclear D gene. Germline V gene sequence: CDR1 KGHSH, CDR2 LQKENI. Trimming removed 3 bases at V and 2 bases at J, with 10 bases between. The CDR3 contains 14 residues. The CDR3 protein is CASSPSGQQETQYF. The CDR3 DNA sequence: TGTGCCAGCTCACCGTCAGGCCAACAAGAGACCCAGTACTTC.

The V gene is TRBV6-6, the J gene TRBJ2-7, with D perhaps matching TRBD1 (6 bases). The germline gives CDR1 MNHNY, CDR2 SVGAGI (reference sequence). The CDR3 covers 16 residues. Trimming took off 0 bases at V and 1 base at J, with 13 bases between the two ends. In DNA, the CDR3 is TGTGCCAGCAGTTACTCCGCACAGGGTGCGTCCTACGAGCAGTACTTC. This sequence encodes CASSYSAQGASYEQYF.

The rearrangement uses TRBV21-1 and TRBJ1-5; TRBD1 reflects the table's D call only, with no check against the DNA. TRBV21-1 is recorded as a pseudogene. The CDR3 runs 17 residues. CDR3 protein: CASSNYRGLYSNQPQHF. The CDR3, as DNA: TGTGCCAGCAGCAACTACAGGGGCCTTTATAGCAATCAGCCCCAGCATTTT.

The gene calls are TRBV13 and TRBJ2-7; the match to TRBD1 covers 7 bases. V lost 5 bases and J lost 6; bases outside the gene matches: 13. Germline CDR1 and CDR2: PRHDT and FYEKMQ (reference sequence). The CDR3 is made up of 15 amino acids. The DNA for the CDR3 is TGTGCCAGCAGCATCCGACAGGGAATGGCAGGCGAGCAGTACTTC. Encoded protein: CASSIRQGMAGEQYF.

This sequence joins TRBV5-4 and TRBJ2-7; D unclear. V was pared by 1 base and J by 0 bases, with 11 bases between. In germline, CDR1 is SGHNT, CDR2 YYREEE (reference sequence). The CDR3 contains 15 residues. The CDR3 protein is CASSLRGGYSYEQYF. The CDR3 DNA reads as TGTGCCAGCAGCTTGCGCGGCGGTTACTCCTACGAGCAGTACTTC.

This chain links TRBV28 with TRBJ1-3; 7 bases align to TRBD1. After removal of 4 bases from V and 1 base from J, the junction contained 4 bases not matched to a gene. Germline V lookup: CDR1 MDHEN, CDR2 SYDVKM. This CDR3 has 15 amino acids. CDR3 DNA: TGTGCCAGCAGTTCGACAGGGAAGTCTGGAAACACCATATATTTT. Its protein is CASSSTGKSGNTIYF. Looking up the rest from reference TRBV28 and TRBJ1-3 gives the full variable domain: DVKVTQSSRYLVKRTGEKVFLECVQDMDHENMFWYRQDPGLGLRLIYFSYDVKMKEKGDIPEGYSVSREKKERFSLILESASTNQTSMYLCASSSTGKSGNTIYFGEGSWLTVV.

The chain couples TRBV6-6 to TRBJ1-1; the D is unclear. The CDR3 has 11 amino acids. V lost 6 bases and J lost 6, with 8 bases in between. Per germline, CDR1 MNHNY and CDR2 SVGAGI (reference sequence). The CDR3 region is CASSPRAEAFF. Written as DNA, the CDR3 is TGTGCCAGCAGCCCGCGGGCTGAAGCTTTCTTT.

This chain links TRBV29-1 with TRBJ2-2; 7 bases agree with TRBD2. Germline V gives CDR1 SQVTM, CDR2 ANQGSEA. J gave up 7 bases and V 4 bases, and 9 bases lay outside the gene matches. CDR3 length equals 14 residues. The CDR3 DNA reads TGCAGCGTTGGATGGGCGGGGGACGGCGGGGAGCTGTTTTTT. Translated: CSVGWAGDGGELFF.

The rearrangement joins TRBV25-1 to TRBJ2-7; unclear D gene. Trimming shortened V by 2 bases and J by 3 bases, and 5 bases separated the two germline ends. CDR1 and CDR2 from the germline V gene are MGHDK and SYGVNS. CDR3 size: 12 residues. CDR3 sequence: CASSEEIYEQYF. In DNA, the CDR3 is TGTGCCAGCAGTGAAGAGATCTACGAGCAGTACTTC.

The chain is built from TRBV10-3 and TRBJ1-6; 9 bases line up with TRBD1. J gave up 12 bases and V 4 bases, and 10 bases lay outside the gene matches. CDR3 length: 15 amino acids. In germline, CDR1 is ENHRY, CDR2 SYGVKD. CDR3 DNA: TGTGCCATCAGTGCCGCACAGGGGGCGCAAGGACCCCTCCACTTT. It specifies CAISAAQGAQGPLHF.

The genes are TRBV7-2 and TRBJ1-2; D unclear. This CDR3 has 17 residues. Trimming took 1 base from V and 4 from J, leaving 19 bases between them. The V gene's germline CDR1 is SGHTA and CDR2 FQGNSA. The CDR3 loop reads CASSLGGSAAIFYGYTF. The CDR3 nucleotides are TGTGCCAGCAGCTTAGGCGGGTCGGCAGCTATTTTCTATGGCTACACCTTC. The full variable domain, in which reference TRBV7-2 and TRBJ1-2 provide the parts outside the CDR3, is GAGVSQSPSNKVTEKGKDVELRCDPISGHTALYWYRQSLGQGLEFLIYFQGNSAPDKSGLPSDRFSAERTGGSVSTLTIQRTQQEDSAVYLCASSLGGSAAIFYGYTFGSGTRLTVV.

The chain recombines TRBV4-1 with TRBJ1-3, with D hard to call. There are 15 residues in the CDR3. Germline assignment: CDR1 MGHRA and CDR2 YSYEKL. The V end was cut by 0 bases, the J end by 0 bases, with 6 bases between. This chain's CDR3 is CASSQDSYSGNTIYF. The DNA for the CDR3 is TGCGCCAGCAGCCAAGACAGTTACTCTGGAAACACCATATATTTT.

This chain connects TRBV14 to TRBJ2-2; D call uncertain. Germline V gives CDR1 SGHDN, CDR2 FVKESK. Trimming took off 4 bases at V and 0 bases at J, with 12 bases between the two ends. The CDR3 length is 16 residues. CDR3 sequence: CASSLRPTSNTGELFF. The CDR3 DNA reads TGTGCCAGCAGCCTGAGGCCCACATCGAACACCGGGGAGCTGTTTTTT.

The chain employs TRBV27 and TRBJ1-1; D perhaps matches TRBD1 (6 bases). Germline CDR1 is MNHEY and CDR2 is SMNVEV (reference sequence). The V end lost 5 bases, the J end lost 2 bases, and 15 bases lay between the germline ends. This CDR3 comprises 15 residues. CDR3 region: CASSPKDSTNTEAFF. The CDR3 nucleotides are TGTGCCAGCAGTCCCAAGGACAGCACCAACACTGAAGCTTTCTTT.

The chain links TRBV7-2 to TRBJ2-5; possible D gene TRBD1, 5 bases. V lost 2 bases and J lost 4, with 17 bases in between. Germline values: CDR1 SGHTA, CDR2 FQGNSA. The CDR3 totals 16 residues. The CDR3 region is CASSLQGANVGETQYF. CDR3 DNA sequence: TGTGCCAGCAGCTTACAGGGCGCCAATGTCGGAGAGACCCAGTACTTC. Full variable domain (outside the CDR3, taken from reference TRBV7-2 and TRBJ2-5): GAGVSQSPSNKVTEKGKDVELRCDPISGHTALYWYRQSLGQGLEFLIYFQGNSAPDKSGLPSDRFSAERTGGSVSTLTIQRTQQEDSAVYLCASSLQGANVGETQYFGPGTRLLVL.

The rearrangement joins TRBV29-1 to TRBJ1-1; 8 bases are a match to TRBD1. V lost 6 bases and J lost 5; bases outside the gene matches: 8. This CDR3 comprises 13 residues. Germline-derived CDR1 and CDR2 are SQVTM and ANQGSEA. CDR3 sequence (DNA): TGCAGCGTGACAGGGGTCCGGCGGACTGAAGCTTTCTTT. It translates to CSVTGVRRTEAFF.

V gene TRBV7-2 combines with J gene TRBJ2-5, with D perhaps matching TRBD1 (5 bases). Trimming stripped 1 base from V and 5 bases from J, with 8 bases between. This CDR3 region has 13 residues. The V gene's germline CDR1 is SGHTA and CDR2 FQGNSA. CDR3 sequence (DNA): TGTGCCAGCAGCTTAGAGGGGCGGGAGACCCAGTACTTC. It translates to CASSLEGRETQYF.

The CDR3 is CASSSRTSGEYNEQFF. In nucleotides, the CDR3 is TGTGCCAGCTCATCGCGGACTAGCGGGGAGTACAATGAGCAGTTCTTC. The V gene is TRBV18, the J gene TRBJ2-1; 12 bases agree with TRBD2. The germline V gene encodes CDR1 KGHSH and CDR2 LQKENI. The CDR3 is 16 amino acids. Losses at the gene ends were 5 bases for V and 4 bases for J; bases not matched to a gene: 6.